This T cell receptor beta chain was captured in a study of blood T cell repertoires in COVID-19. Study as a whole: The samples span acute and convalescent COVID-19 from the United States, Italy and Spain. The analysed material was cDNA or gDNA that came from T cells, B-cell-depleted T cells, or PBMCs.

The V and J ends lost 0 bases and 9 bases respectively, with 14 bases between them. The germline gives CDR1 LGHDT, CDR2 YNNKEL (reference sequence). This CDR3 has 14 residues. The protocol was immunoSEQ multiplex PCR, while the TCRdb copy is restricted to in-frame clones and leaves out a portion. The sample holds about 320,000 clones; 80% to 90% are singletons and the top ten take 1% to 1.5%. This chain links TRBV3-1 (or the pseudogene TRBV3-2) with TRBJ2-5, with TRBD2 as a possible D gene (6 bases). The TCR was taken from a woman between 45 and 60 years old with acute or convalescent COVID-19. Sequencing was carried out using peripheral blood. The CDR3 reads CASSQDGDSRAQYF. The CDR3, as DNA: TGTGCCAGCAGCCAAGATGGGGACTCTAGGGCCCAGTACTTC.